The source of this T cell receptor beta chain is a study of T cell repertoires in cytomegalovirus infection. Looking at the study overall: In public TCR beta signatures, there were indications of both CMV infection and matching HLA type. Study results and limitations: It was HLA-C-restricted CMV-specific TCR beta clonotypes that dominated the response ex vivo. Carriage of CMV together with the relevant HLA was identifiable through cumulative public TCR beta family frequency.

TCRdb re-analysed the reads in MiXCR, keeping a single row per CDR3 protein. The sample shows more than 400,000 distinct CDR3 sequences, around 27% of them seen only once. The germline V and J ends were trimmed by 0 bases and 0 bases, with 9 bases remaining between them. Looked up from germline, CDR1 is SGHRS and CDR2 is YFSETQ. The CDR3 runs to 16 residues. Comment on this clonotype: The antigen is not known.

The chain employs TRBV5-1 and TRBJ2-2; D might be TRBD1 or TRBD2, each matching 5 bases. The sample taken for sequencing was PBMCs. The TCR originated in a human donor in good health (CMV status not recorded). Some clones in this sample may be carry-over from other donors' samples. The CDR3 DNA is TGCGCCAGCAGCTTGGTGGGGGTGGCGAACACCGGGGAGCTGTTTTTT. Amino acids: CASSLVGVANTGELFF.